This T cell receptor beta chain originates from a study of T-cell reconstitution after alpha-beta-depleted transplantation in children. Overall study findings and caveats: Several hundred rapidly expanded clones from non-depleted graft cells reportedly supplied alpha-beta T cells about two months post-transplant. TCRbeta diversity was high at day 60 in some patients (a result of surviving recipient T cells and thymic progenitors). By one year post-transplant, T-cell counts and diversity largely arose from T cells that were newly produced.

The CDR3 covers 18 residues. In germline, CDR1 is DFQATT, CDR2 SNEGSKA (reference sequence). On this clonotype: Its antigen is not identified. A read error may account for a junction end that differs from germline.

The authors prepared the TCRbeta library with unique molecular identifiers. TCRdb used MiXCR to reprocess the PCR reads, holding one entry per CDR3 protein. The table includes approximately 630,000 distinct CDR3 sequences, around 13% detected once. The gene calls are TRBV20-1 and TRBJ2-1; 14 bases align to TRBD2. The starting material was PBMCs, obtained before TCRalphabeta/CD19-depleted stem cell transplant. This receptor was identified in a girl aged 2 to 10 with congenital amegakaryocytic thrombocytopenia, due to receive a stem cell transplant. The CDR3 region is CCARDLGLAGASYNEQFF. The DNA of the CDR3 is TGCTGTGCTAGAGATTTGGGACTAGCGGGAGCCTCCTACAATGAGCAGTTCTTC.